These T cell receptor beta chains were read from a single sample in a study of T cells in Graves' hyperthyroidism and ophthalmopathy. TCRdb re-derived calls from the multiplex PCR reads in MiXCR, one entry per CDR3 protein. The sample records fewer than 650,000 distinct CDR3 sequences, about 14% being singletons. The sequenced sample was blood. The origin of the receptors is a woman between 40 and 50 years old with Graves' ophthalmopathy. CDR3s include the opening cysteine and the closing phenylalanine or tryptophan. D genes are given only for firm matches. Size is omitted from some rows. Given values are once, few, many or a class for expanded clones.

clone size	J gene	D gene	V gene	CDR3 protein	CDR3 DNA
few	TRBJ1-4	NA	TRBV7-8	CASSTGGSGLGKLFF	TGTGCCAGCAGCACTGGGGGGTCAGGGTTGGGAAAACTGTTTTTT
NA	TRBJ1-1	NA	TRBV5-1	CASSLISGPHEAFF	TGCGCCAGCAGCTTGATATCAGGGCCGCATGAAGCTTTCTTT
many	TRBJ1-2	TRBD1	TRBV15	CATSRAGTGAYGYTF	TGTGCCACCAGCAGAGCTGGGACAGGGGCCTATGGCTACACCTTC
many	TRBJ2-4	NA	TRBV19	CATADPPHKNIQYF	TGTGCCACCGCGGACCCGCCTCATAAAAACATTCAGTACTTC
many	TRBJ1-1	TRBD1	TRBV9	CASSAQGQGSTEAFF	TGTGCCAGCAGCGCCCAAGGACAGGGTAGCACTGAAGCTTTCTTT
many	TRBJ2-5	NA	TRBV15	CATSRDYQETQYF	TGTGCCACCAGCAGAGACTACCAAGAGACCCAGTACTTC
NA	TRBJ1-1	NA	TRBV6-2/TRBV6-3	CASRGVSRNTEAFF	TGTGCCAGCAGGGGGGTCAGCCGGAACACTGAAGCTTTCTTT
few	TRBJ2-7	NA	TRBV7-2	CASSSRNSYEQYF	TGTGCCTCCTCGAGCCGGAACTCCTACGAGCAGTACTTC
NA	TRBJ2-5	NA	TRBV3-1	CASSPKPPWRTQYF	TGTGCCAGCAGCCCAAAACCCCCGTGGAGGACCCAGTACTTC
many	TRBJ2-5	NA	TRBV27	CASSLWGRRGETQYF	TGTGCCAGCAGTTTATGGGGTAGGCGAGGAGAGACCCAGTACTTC
many	TRBJ1-1	NA	TRBV28	CASTPPPSMGTEAFF	TGTGCCAGCACCCCCCCCCCATCTATGGGCACTGAAGCTTTCTTT
many	TRBJ2-5	TRBD2	TRBV12-3/TRBV12-4	CASRGTSGSLETQYF	TGTGCCAGCAGGGGGACTAGCGGGAGTTTGGAGACCCAGTACTTC
many	TRBJ2-2	NA	TRBV12-3/TRBV12-4	CASSRTGGVGELFF	TGTGCCAGCAGTCGAACAGGGGGGGTCGGGGAGCTGTTTTTT
NA	TRBJ1-1	TRBD1	TRBV20-1	CSAIQGGGGYTEAFF	TGCAGTGCTATACAGGGAGGGGGCGGATACACTGAAGCTTTCTTT
many	TRBJ1-1	NA	TRBV12-3/TRBV12-4	CASSLGLMNTEAFF	TGTGCCAGCAGTTTAGGCTTGATGAACACTGAAGCTTTCTTT
NA	TRBJ2-3	TRBD2	TRBV27	CASSFRTRFTDTQYF	TGTGCCAGCAGTTTCCGGACTAGGTTCACAGATACGCAGTATTTT
many	TRBJ1-2	TRBD1	TRBV12-3/TRBV12-4	CASSRGRDGYTF	TGTGCCAGCTCCAGGGGGCGCGATGGCTACACCTTC
many	TRBJ1-2	NA	TRBV11-2	CASSLEGDGYTF	TGTGCCAGCAGTCTCGAGGGAGATGGCTACACCTTC
many	TRBJ2-7	NA	TRBV20-1	CSASGTDLTSFEQYF	TGCAGTGCTAGCGGGACCGACCTCACTAGCTTCGAGCAGTACTTC
few	TRBJ1-1	NA	TRBV12-3/TRBV12-4	CASSLMSGTEAFF	TGTGCCAGCAGTTTGATGTCGGGGACTGAAGCTTTCTTT
NA	TRBJ1-5	NA	TRBV6-4	CATSDCGRFLNQPQHF	TGTGCCACCAGTGACTGCGGTAGGTTTCTCAATCAGCCCCAGCATTTT
few	TRBJ2-5	NA	TRBV7-8	CASSSIFSGSAQYF	TGTGCCAGCAGCTCCATATTTTCCGGGAGCGCCCAGTACTTC
many	TRBJ1-6	TRBD1	TRBV28	CASRRGGLNSPLHF	TGTGCCAGCAGGAGAGGGGGCCTCAACTCACCCCTCCACTTT
many	TRBJ2-7	NA	TRBV28	CASSLPGQYEQYF	TGTGCCAGCAGCCTACCCGGACAGTACGAGCAGTACTTC
few	TRBJ1-1	TRBD1	TRBV5-4	CASRFSGGTEAFF	TGTGCCAGCAGGTTCTCAGGGGGAACTGAAGCTTTCTTT
few	TRBJ2-2	NA	TRBV12-3/TRBV12-4	CASSLAAALDTGELFF	TGTGCCAGCAGTTTAGCGGCTGCCTTGGACACCGGGGAGCTGTTTTTT
many	TRBJ1-5	NA	TRBV12-5	CASGRDQPQHF	TGTGCTAGTGGGAGGGATCAGCCCCAGCATTTT
many	TRBJ2-3	TRBD1	TRBV12-5	CASSRDRSTDTQYF	TGTGCTAGCTCTCGGGACAGAAGCACAGATACGCAGTATTTT